These T cell receptor beta chains were read from a single sample in a study of OX40 agonist ivuxolimab in advanced cancers. Sequenced by immunoSEQ multiplex PCR; TCRdb stores in-frame clones only, minus some. The data show 70,000 to 95,000 clones, around 90% seen once. Sequencing was performed on CD4+ or CD8+ T cells sorted from blood, taken in a trial of the OX40 agonist ivuxolimab. These TCRs come from an adult with an advanced solid tumor such as melanoma, head and neck, liver or kidney cancer. CDR3s include the opening cysteine and the closing phenylalanine or tryptophan. The D gene is left open where the match is weak. A clone size is listed for some rows: how often the clone was seen (once, few, many), or a class if it is expanded.

CDR3 length: 12; clone size: -; D gene: -; V gene: TRBV2; J gene: TRBJ1-1; CDR3 protein: CASSEGRTEAFF; CDR3 DNA: TGTGCCAGCAGTGAAGGCCGTACTGAAGCTTTCTTT
CDR3 length: 15; clone size: -; D gene: -; V gene: TRBV28; J gene: TRBJ1-5; CDR3 protein: CAITRGRHSNQPQHF; CDR3 DNA: TGTGCCATCACTCGGGGGCGGCATAGCAATCAGCCCCAGCATTTT
CDR3 length: 13; clone size: -; D gene: -; V gene: TRBV6-5; J gene: TRBJ1-2; CDR3 protein: CASSYTANYGYTF; CDR3 DNA: TGTGCCAGCAGTTACACAGCTAACTATGGCTACACCTTC
CDR3 length: 13; clone size: few; D gene: -; V gene: TRBV7-6; J gene: TRBJ2-7; CDR3 protein: CASSLGTFYEQYF; CDR3 DNA: TGTGCCAGCAGCTTAGGGACCTTCTACGAGCAGTACTTC
CDR3 length: 14; clone size: -; D gene: -; V gene: TRBV6-5; J gene: TRBJ2-3; CDR3 protein: CASSYGDRRDTQYF; CDR3 DNA: TGTGCCAGCAGTTACGGGGACCGCCGGGATACGCAGTATTTT
CDR3 length: 13; clone size: -; D gene: -; V gene: TRBV6-5; J gene: TRBJ1-1; CDR3 protein: CASSSLPGTEAFF; CDR3 DNA: TGTGCCAGCAGTTCATTACCCGGGACTGAAGCTTTCTTT
CDR3 length: 16; clone size: -; D gene: TRBD1; V gene: TRBV11-2; J gene: TRBJ2-3; CDR3 protein: CASSYRPGQGTDTQYF; CDR3 DNA: TGTGCCAGCAGCTACCGGCCGGGACAGGGGACAGATACGCAGTATTTT
CDR3 length: 16; clone size: -; D gene: -; V gene: TRBV7-9; J gene: TRBJ2-3; CDR3 protein: CASSLAMGGQADTQYF; CDR3 DNA: TGTGCCAGCAGCCTAGCAATGGGGGGGCAGGCAGATACGCAGTATTTT
CDR3 length: 14; clone size: -; D gene: TRBD1; V gene: TRBV19; J gene: TRBJ2-5; CDR3 protein: CASSSHRGAETQYF; CDR3 DNA: TGTGCCAGTAGTTCCCACAGGGGCGCAGAGACCCAGTACTTC
CDR3 length: 14; clone size: -; D gene: -; V gene: TRBV2; J gene: TRBJ1-1; CDR3 protein: CASSEGQGHTEAFF; CDR3 DNA: TGTGCCAGCAGTGAAGGGCAGGGGCACACTGAAGCTTTCTTT
CDR3 length: 15; clone size: -; D gene: -; V gene: TRBV27; J gene: TRBJ1-2; CDR3 protein: CASSLIEQGSHGYTF; CDR3 DNA: TGTGCCAGCAGTTTAATTGAACAGGGCTCGCATGGCTACACCTTC
CDR3 length: 14; clone size: -; D gene: -; V gene: TRBV5-6; J gene: TRBJ1-6; CDR3 protein: CASSSGDYNSPLHF; CDR3 DNA: TGTGCCAGCAGCTCGGGGGACTATAATTCACCCCTCCACTTT
CDR3 length: 16; clone size: -; D gene: TRBD1; V gene: TRBV5-4; J gene: TRBJ1-4; CDR3 protein: CASSPGQGEANEKLFF; CDR3 DNA: TGTGCCAGCAGCCCCGGACAGGGTGAGGCTAATGAAAAACTGTTTTTT
CDR3 length: 17; clone size: -; D gene: -; V gene: TRBV9; J gene: TRBJ1-5; CDR3 protein: CASIKGEGKILHQPQHF; CDR3 DNA: TGTGCCAGCATCAAGGGGGAGGGGAAAATACTTCATCAGCCCCAGCATTTT
CDR3 length: 12; clone size: -; D gene: TRBD1; V gene: TRBV28; J gene: TRBJ1-2; CDR3 protein: CASSRQGYGYTF; CDR3 DNA: TGTGCCAGCAGTCGACAGGGCTATGGCTACACCTTC
CDR3 length: 14; clone size: -; D gene: -; V gene: TRBV28; J gene: TRBJ1-5; CDR3 protein: CASSLSQVNQPQHF; CDR3 DNA: TGTGCCAGCAGTTTATCCCAAGTCAATCAGCCCCAGCATTTT
CDR3 length: 16; clone size: -; D gene: -; V gene: TRBV15; J gene: TRBJ1-5; CDR3 protein: CATSRGWGNSNQPQHF; CDR3 DNA: TGTGCCACCAGCAGAGGATGGGGGAATAGCAATCAGCCCCAGCATTTT
CDR3 length: 16; clone size: -; D gene: -; V gene: TRBV5-4; J gene: TRBJ2-4; CDR3 protein: CASSRGGVGAKNIQYF; CDR3 DNA: TGTGCCAGCAGCCGAGGGGGAGTTGGAGCCAAAAACATTCAGTACTTC
CDR3 length: 16; clone size: -; D gene: -; V gene: TRBV27; J gene: TRBJ1-1; CDR3 protein: CASSPLGQEGNTEAFF; CDR3 DNA: TGTGCCAGCAGTCCCCTCGGGCAGGAAGGGAACACTGAAGCTTTCTTT
CDR3 length: 15; clone size: -; D gene: TRBD2; V gene: TRBV5-1; J gene: TRBJ2-7; CDR3 protein: CASSTLAGGSYEQYF; CDR3 DNA: TGCGCCAGCAGCACTTTAGCGGGGGGCTCCTACGAGCAGTACTTC
CDR3 length: 16; clone size: -; D gene: -; V gene: TRBV6-6; J gene: TRBJ2-1; CDR3 protein: CASSYSTGGSYNEQFF; CDR3 DNA: TGTGCCAGCAGTTACTCGACCGGGGGTTCCTACAATGAGCAGTTCTTC
CDR3 length: 13; clone size: -; D gene: -; V gene: TRBV30; J gene: TRBJ2-5; CDR3 protein: CASRARGQETQYF; CDR3 DNA: TGTGCCTCCAGGGCCCGGGGGCAAGAGACCCAGTACTTC
CDR3 length: 14; clone size: -; D gene: TRBD2; V gene: TRBV7-9; J gene: TRBJ2-3; CDR3 protein: CASSFSGGTDTQYF; CDR3 DNA: TGTGCCAGCAGCTTTAGCGGGGGCACAGATACGCAGTATTTT
CDR3 length: 14; clone size: once; D gene: -; V gene: TRBV5-1; J gene: TRBJ1-4; CDR3 protein: CASSPNAADEKLFF; CDR3 DNA: TGCGCCAGCAGCCCGAACGCGGCGGATGAAAAACTGTTTTTT
CDR3 length: 17; clone size: -; D gene: -; V gene: TRBV7-9; J gene: TRBJ2-5; CDR3 protein: CASSLVPHSEYQETQYF; CDR3 DNA: TGTGCCAGCAGCTTAGTGCCACACAGCGAGTACCAAGAGACCCAGTACTTC
CDR3 length: 16; clone size: -; D gene: TRBD2; V gene: TRBV7-9; J gene: TRBJ2-1; CDR3 protein: CASSPNSGGARNEQFF; CDR3 DNA: TGTGCCAGCAGCCCGAATAGCGGGGGGGCCAGAAATGAGCAGTTCTTC
CDR3 length: 12; clone size: -; D gene: -; V gene: TRBV28; J gene: TRBJ1-4; CDR3 protein: CASSFYKEKLFF; CDR3 DNA: TGTGCCAGCAGTTTCTATAAAGAAAAACTGTTTTTT
CDR3 length: 16; clone size: once; D gene: -; V gene: TRBV5-1; J gene: TRBJ2-5; CDR3 protein: CASSRTGPDTGETQYF; CDR3 DNA: TGCGCCAGCAGCCGAACGGGACCCGATACAGGGGAGACCCAGTACTTC
CDR3 length: 15; clone size: -; D gene: -; V gene: TRBV15; J gene: TRBJ1-3; CDR3 protein: CATSRGVLSGNTIYF; CDR3 DNA: TGTGCCACCAGCAGAGGGGTCCTCTCTGGAAACACCATATATTTT
CDR3 length: 16; clone size: -; D gene: -; V gene: TRBV5-1; J gene: TRBJ1-1; CDR3 protein: CASSLTLGGENTEAFF; CDR3 DNA: TGCGCCAGCAGCTTGACGCTCGGGGGTGAGAACACTGAAGCTTTCTTT
CDR3 length: 14; clone size: -; D gene: TRBD2; V gene: TRBV18; J gene: TRBJ2-5; CDR3 protein: CASSVAGAQETQYF; CDR3 DNA: TGTGCCAGCTCCGTAGCGGGGGCCCAAGAGACCCAGTACTTC
CDR3 length: 14; clone size: -; D gene: -; V gene: TRBV6-5; J gene: TRBJ2-1; CDR3 protein: CASSERWTMNEQFF; CDR3 DNA: TGTGCCAGCAGTGAAAGGTGGACTATGAATGAGCAGTTCTTC
CDR3 length: 17; clone size: -; D gene: -; V gene: TRBV5-5; J gene: TRBJ2-1; CDR3 protein: CASSFRQTVLLGNEQFF; CDR3 DNA: TGTGCCAGCAGCTTTCGCCAGACCGTACTTCTAGGCAATGAGCAGTTCTTC